Detailed here is one T cell receptor (beta chain). Its specificity is unknown. One end of the junction varies from germline; a read error may be responsible. This sample's RNA came from whole unsorted tissue. More than 3 cm separated this lung sample from the edge of the tumor. This entry belongs to a study of tumor and adjacent non-tumor tissue in lung cancer. Study at large: The cohort had around twelve adenocarcinoma, a couple of squamous cell and 1 small cell patients. General study findings and limits: In normal lung, the top 100 clones were significantly more dominant than in tumor. Compared with tumor, normal lung showed significantly lower TCR diversity.

The library came from three nested PCR rounds adapted from ARM-PCR protocols. MiXCR was run by TCRdb on the multiplex PCR reads, yielding one entry per CDR3 protein. The table has tens of thousands of distinct CDR3 sequences, around two thirds seen once. Germline loops: CDR1 SQVTM, CDR2 ANQGSEA. This CDR3 spans 10 amino acids. This chain links TRBV29-1 with TRBJ1-1; D uncertain. The receptor's source is a woman aged 55 to 70 with non-small cell lung cancer. Sequencing was carried out using distant non-tumor lung tissue. The chain's CDR3 is CSVVHTETFF. The CDR3 bases are TGCAGCGTTGTTCATACTGAAACTTTCTTT.